This TCR beta chain was retrieved from a study of technical replicates of blood from several donors. V shed 8 bases, J shed 3 bases, and the junction held 7 bases outside the gene matches. This CDR3 has 14 amino acids. Germline values: CDR1 LNHDA, CDR2 SQIVND (reference sequence). Generated by immunoSEQ multiplex PCR, the TCRdb table keeps only in-frame clones and is missing some. Among tens of thousands of clones listed, around 92% were seen once. Sequencing was carried out using T cells isolated from PBMCs. This sequence originates from a human donor in good health. V and J are TRBV19 and TRBJ2-1; 7 bases fit TRBD2. The CDR3 DNA sequence: TGTGCCAGTTCCCCTAGCGGCTTCTACAATGAGCAGTTCTTC. Amino acid sequence: CASSPSGFYNEQFF.